A selection of T cell receptor beta chains follows, all from one sample in a study of blood T cell repertoires in COVID-19. Using immunoSEQ multiplex PCR, the repertoire was profiled, and TCRdb retains in-frame clones only, with some absent. The sample holds more than 400,000 clones, 87% seen once. Input material: PBMCs or T cells enriched from blood (not recorded which). The receptors originated from a woman aged 18-29 years who had recovered from COVID-19. CDR3s include the opening cysteine and the closing phenylalanine or tryptophan. D genes are given only for firm matches. Clone size is not always given. Where it is, it says once, few, many or a class for expanded clones.

TRBJ2-3	TRBV18	NA	NA	TGTGCCAGCTCACCACCGGGAGGCAGGGTGGTAAATACGCAGTATTTT	CASSPPGGRVVNTQYF
TRBJ2-7	TRBV7-9	NA	TRBD1	TGTGCCAGCAGCTGGGGACCCGGGACAGAGATCTCCTACGAGCAGTACTTC	CASSWGPGTEISYEQYF
TRBJ2-3	TRBV30	NA	NA	TGTGCCTGGAGTGTATTTAGTATGACAGATACGCAGTATTTT	CAWSVFSMTDTQYF
TRBJ2-1	TRBV6-1	NA	TRBD1	TGTGCCAGCAGTGAAAATGCATTAAGGGGGCTCCGTTACAATGAGCAGTTCTTC	CASSENALRGLRYNEQFF
TRBJ1-3	TRBV24-1	NA	NA	TGTGCCACTCTTAAAACGGTATTCTCTGGAAACACCATATATTTT	CATLKTVFSGNTIYF
TRBJ1-6	TRBV3-1/TRBV3-2	NA	NA	TGTGCCAGCAGCTCGCAGGGGTTTGATGTGAATTCACCCCTCCACTTT	CASSSQGFDVNSPLHF
TRBJ2-7	TRBV3-1/TRBV3-2	NA	NA	TGTGCCAGCAGCCGAGACAGGAACGAGCAGTACTTC	CASSRDRNEQYF
TRBJ1-1	TRBV2	NA	NA	TGTGCCAGTGGCACCGCGGTTGGCAACACTGAAGCTTTCTTT	CASGTAVGNTEAFF
TRBJ2-3	TRBV11-3	NA	NA	TGTGCCAGCAGCGGCCCAGGGTCCGGAGATACGCAGTATTTT	CASSGPGSGDTQYF
TRBJ2-5	TRBV10-3	NA	NA	TGTGCCATCAGTGAGAGTGGGTTTGCGCCGAGGGAGACCCAGTACTTC	CAISESGFAPRETQYF
TRBJ2-5	TRBV30	NA	NA	TGTGCCTGGAGTACGGGAACAGGGAGGACCCAGTACTTC	CAWSTGTGRTQYF
TRBJ1-1	TRBV5-4	NA	NA	TGTGCCAGCAGCCCATACATGAACACTGAAGCTTTCTTT	CASSPYMNTEAFF
TRBJ1-1	TRBV6-5	NA	NA	TGTGCCAGCAAAATATGGACAGCCTCTAACACTGAAGCTTTCTTT	CASKIWTASNTEAFF
TRBJ2-1	TRBV3-1/TRBV3-2	once	NA	TGTGCCAGCAGCCAAGGAGAACTGAAGCAGTTCTTC	CASSQGELKQFF
TRBJ2-7	TRBV9	NA	NA	TGTGCCAGCAGCGTAGGGGGGTACAGGGCCCTCTACGAGCAGTACTTC	CASSVGGYRALYEQYF
TRBJ1-4	TRBV5-1	NA	NA	TGCGCCAGCAGCCGCCTAGGTCAGGGAGAAAAACTGTTTTTT	CASSRLGQGEKLFF
TRBJ2-3	TRBV5-1	few	NA	TGCGCCAGCAGCTTGTATGCGGTGGGAGGAGATACGCAGTATTTT	CASSLYAVGGDTQYF
TRBJ1-6	TRBV30	NA	NA	TGTGCCTGGAGTGTAGGACAGTCTCATTCACCCCTCCACTTT	CAWSVGQSHSPLHF
TRBJ1-5	TRBV14	few	NA	TGTGCCAGCAGTTTAACAGCAAATCAGCCCCAGCATTTT	CASSLTANQPQHF
TRBJ2-7	TRBV2	NA	NA	TGTGCCAGCAGGGGTGAGAGGAGATATTCCTACGAGCAGTACTTC	CASRGERRYSYEQYF
TRBJ2-3	TRBV6-1	NA	TRBD2	TGTGCCAGCAGTGAAAGCGGGGGGTTAGATACGCAGTATTTT	CASSESGGLDTQYF
TRBJ2-3	TRBV6-5	NA	TRBD2	TGTGCCAGCAGTTCCCTAGCGGGGGGCAACACAGATACGCAGTATTTT	CASSSLAGGNTDTQYF
TRBJ2-5	TRBV5-1	NA	NA	TGCGCCAGCAGCCGACTAGTGGGCGAAGGGGAGACCCAGTACTTC	CASSRLVGEGETQYF
TRBJ2-7	TRBV7-9	NA	NA	TGTGCCAGCAGCTTAGAGGGGGACTACGAGCAGTACTTC	CASSLEGDYEQYF
TRBJ2-7	TRBV27	few	TRBD1	TGTGCCAGCAAGAGACAGGGGTCCTACGAGCAGTACTTC	CASKRQGSYEQYF
TRBJ1-1	TRBV10-3	NA	NA	TGTGCCATCACCTCGACAGAAGACACTGAAGCTTTCTTT	CAITSTEDTEAFF
TRBJ1-5	TRBV21-1	NA	NA	TGTGCCAGCAGCACCCGGACAGGGAATCAGCCCCAGCATTTT	CASSTRTGNQPQHF
TRBJ2-5	TRBV6-1	NA	TRBD1	TGTGCCAGCAGTGAAGCGGAACTAACAGGGGAAAAGTACTTC	CASSEAELTGEKYF
TRBJ1-6	TRBV19	NA	TRBD1	TGTGCCAGTAGTATAGACGATTACAGGGGTTCACCCCTCCACTTT	CASSIDDYRGSPLHF
TRBJ1-2	TRBV18	NA	NA	TGTGCCAGCTCACCTACCTCGGGACACCTTGAACGGAGGGGCTACACCTTC	CASSPTSGHLERRGYTF
TRBJ1-2	TRBV28	once	NA	TGTGCCAGCAGTTTGAACAGGGCTGGCTACACCTTC	CASSLNRAGYTF
TRBJ1-2	TRBV9	NA	NA	TGTGCCAGCAGCCTCTCGGGGGGCTACACCTTC	CASSLSGGYTF
TRBJ1-3	TRBV2	once	NA	TGTGCCAGCAGTGTGCAGGGATTCTCTGGAAACACCATATATTTT	CASSVQGFSGNTIYF
TRBJ1-2	TRBV15	NA	NA	TGTGCCACCCCAGGAAGGGGAATCTACTCATATGGCTACACCTTC	CATPGRGIYSYGYTF
TRBJ2-7	TRBV7-9	NA	TRBD2	TGTGCCAGCAGCCCTCCCGAGCGGGGCCCCAACGAGCAGTACTTC	CASSPPERGPNEQYF
TRBJ1-1	TRBV7-6	NA	NA	TGTGCCAGCAGCTTACTCGGGAACACTGAAGCTTTCTTT	CASSLLGNTEAFF
TRBJ1-3	TRBV5-1	NA	TRBD1	TGCGCCAGCGGGGACAGGGAAGGAGAAGGAAACACCATATATTTT	CASGDREGEGNTIYF
TRBJ2-7	TRBV12-2	once	NA	TGTGCAAGTCGCTCCGTTCTTGCAGGGGGTGGCGACGAGCAGTACTTC	CASRSVLAGGGDEQYF
TRBJ1-1	TRBV12-5	NA	TRBD1	TGTGCTAGTGGTTTGAGGGCAGGGGGCTTCACTGAAGCTTTCTTT	CASGLRAGGFTEAFF
TRBJ1-3	TRBV7-9	NA	TRBD1	TGTGCCCACGACAGGGGACGCTCTGGAAACACCATATATTTT	CAHDRGRSGNTIYF
TRBJ2-3	TRBV4-2	NA	NA	TGTGCCAGCAGCCCAGACCCCGGGGCAGATACGCAGTATTTT	CASSPDPGADTQYF
TRBJ1-2	TRBV19	NA	NA	TGTGCCAGTAGTCTCTTCCCGACTGTCGCCAACTATGGCTACACCTTC	CASSLFPTVANYGYTF
TRBJ1-1	TRBV9	NA	NA	TGTGCCAGCAGCCCTCTCGGGGGGGCTGAAGCTTTCTTT	CASSPLGGAEAFF
TRBJ2-5	TRBV12-5	NA	NA	TGTGCTAGTGGTTTTGTGCGGAGTCAAGAGACCCAGTACTTC	CASGFVRSQETQYF